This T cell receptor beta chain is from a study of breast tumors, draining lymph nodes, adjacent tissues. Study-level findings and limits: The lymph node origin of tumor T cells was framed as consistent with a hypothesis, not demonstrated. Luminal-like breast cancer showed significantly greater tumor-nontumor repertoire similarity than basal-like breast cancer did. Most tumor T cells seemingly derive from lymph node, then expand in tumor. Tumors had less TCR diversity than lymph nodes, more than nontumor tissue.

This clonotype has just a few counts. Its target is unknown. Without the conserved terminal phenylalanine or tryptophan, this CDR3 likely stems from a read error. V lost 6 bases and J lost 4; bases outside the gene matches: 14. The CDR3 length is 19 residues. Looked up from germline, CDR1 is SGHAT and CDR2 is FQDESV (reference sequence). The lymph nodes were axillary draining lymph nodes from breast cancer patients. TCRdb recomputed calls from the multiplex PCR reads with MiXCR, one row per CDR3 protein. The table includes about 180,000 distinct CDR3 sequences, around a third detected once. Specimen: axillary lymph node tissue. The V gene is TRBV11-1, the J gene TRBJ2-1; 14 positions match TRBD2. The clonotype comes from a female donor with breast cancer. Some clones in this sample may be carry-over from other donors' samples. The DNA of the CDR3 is TGTGCCAGCAGACCAGGGACTAGCGGGAGATTTTGGTCGTACAATGAGCAGTTCTCC. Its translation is CASRPGTSGRFWSYNEQFS.